The T cell receptor beta chain described here comes from a study of OX40 agonist ivuxolimab in advanced cancers. Study outcomes and limitations: At 0.1-3.0 mg/kg, partial responders had clonal expansion among the lowest observed. Within 6 weeks, CD4+ and CD8+ blood T cells expanded clonally at 0.1 to 3.0 mg/kg.

Germline-derived CDR1 and CDR2 are SEHNR and FQNEAQ (reference sequence). This CDR3 is built from 13 residues. V lost 4 bases to trimming and J lost 4 bases, with 11 bases between them. Drawing of blood for sampling happened at baseline, at cycle 4 day 1, and at cycle 7 day 1. Sequencing was performed with immunoSEQ multiplex PCR; in TCRdb, only in-frame clones are kept and a portion is missing. The sample has approximately 79,000 clones, about 93% seen once. Concerning this clone itself: Its antigen is as yet unknown.

The sequence derives from an adult with an advanced solid tumor such as melanoma, head and neck, liver or kidney cancer. This chain links TRBV7-9 with TRBJ2-7; D is unclear. The material was CD4+ or CD8+ T cells sorted from blood, obtained in a trial of the OX40 agonist ivuxolimab. The CDR3 nucleotides are TGTGCCAGCAGCTCTACGACGGATTACGAGCAGTACTTC. Translating it yields CASSSTTDYEQYF.